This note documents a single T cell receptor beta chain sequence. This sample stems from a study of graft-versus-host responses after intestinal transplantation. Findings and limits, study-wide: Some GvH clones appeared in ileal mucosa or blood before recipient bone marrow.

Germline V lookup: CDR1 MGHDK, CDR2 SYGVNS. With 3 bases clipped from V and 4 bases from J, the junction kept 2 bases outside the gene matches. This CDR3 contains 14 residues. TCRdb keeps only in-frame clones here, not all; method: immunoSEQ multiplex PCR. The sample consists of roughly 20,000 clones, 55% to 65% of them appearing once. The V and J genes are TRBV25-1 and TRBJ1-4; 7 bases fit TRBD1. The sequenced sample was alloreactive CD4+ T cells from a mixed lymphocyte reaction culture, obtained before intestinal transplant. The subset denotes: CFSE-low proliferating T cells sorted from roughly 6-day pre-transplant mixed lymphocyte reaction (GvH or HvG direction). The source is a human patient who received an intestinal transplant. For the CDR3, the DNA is TGTGCCAGCAGTGAGGGACAGCTTAATGAAAAACTGTTTTTT. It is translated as CASSEGQLNEKLFF. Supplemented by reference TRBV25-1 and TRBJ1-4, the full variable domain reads EADIYQTPRYLVIGTGKKITLECSQTMGHDKMYWYQQDPGMELHLIHYSYGVNSTEKGDLSSESTVSRIRTEHFPLTLESARPSHTSQYLCASSEGQLNEKLFFGSGTQLSVL.